This TCR beta chain was recovered during a study of cytomegalovirus exposure and HLA in healthy donors. Study-level findings and limits: Most TCR sequences were seen very rarely across donors, but some public TCRs occurred in many.

PCR involved 60 Vbeta and 13 Jbeta primers. The protocol was immunoSEQ multiplex PCR, while the TCRdb copy is restricted to in-frame clones and leaves out a portion. The data show some 80,000 clones, around 81% seen once. In regard to this clone: Its antigen is as yet unknown.

The specimen was PBMCs. The sequence came from a man aged 40-50 years in good health and CMV-seronegative.

Here the CDR3 reads CASSPREEAGYTF. CDR3 bases: TGTGCCAGCAGTCCCAGGGAAGAGGCTGGCTACACCTTC. J is TRBJ1-2 and V is TRBV28, with a tentative D call TRBD1 (5 bases). V gave up 5 bases and J gave up 7 bases, with 14 bases separating them. The V gene's germline CDR1 is MDHEN and CDR2 SYDVKM. This CDR3 has 13 residues.